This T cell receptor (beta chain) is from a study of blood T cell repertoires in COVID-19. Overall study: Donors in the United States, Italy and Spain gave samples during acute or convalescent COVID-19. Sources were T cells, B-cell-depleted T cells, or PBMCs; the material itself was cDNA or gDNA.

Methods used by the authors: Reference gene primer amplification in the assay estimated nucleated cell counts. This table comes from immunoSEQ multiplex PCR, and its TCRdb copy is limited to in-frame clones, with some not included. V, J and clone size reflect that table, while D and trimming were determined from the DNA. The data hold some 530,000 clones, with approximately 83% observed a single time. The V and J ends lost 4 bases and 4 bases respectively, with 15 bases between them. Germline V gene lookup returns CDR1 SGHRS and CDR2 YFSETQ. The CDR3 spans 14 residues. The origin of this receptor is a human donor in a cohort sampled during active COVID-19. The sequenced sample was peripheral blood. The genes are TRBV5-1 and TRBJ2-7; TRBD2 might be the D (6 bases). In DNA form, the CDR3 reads TGCGCCAGCAGCAGAGGGACTGCTCGGTACGAGCAGTACTTC. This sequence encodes CASSRGTARYEQYF. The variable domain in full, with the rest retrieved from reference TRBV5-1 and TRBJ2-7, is KAGVTQTPRYLIKTRGQQVTLSCSPISGHRSVSWYQQTPGQGLQFLFEYFSETQRNKGNFPGRFSGRQFSNSRSEMNVSTLELGDSALYLCASSRGTARYEQYFGPGTRLTVT.